What follows are 3 T cell receptor beta chains derived from one specimen sequenced in a study of multiple sclerosis patients with progressive multifocal leukoencephalopathy. Method: immunoSEQ multiplex PCR; TCRdb's copy keeps in-frame clones and lacks some. The sample consists of 25,000 to 35,000 clones, around 85% of them appearing once. Described time point: time of PML onset. This specimen was PBMCs, taken from a patient treated with natalizumab. Every receptor here comes from a woman between 25 and 40 years old with progressive multifocal leukoencephalopathy.

The chain couples TRBV19 to TRBJ1-3; D unclear. This CDR3 has 12 amino acids. V was shortened by 4 bases and J by 1 base, with 2 bases between the two germline ends. The germline gives CDR1 LNHDA, CDR2 SQIVND (reference sequence). This chain's CDR3 is CASSNSGNTIYF. CDR3 bases: TGTGCCAGTAGTAATTCTGGAAACACCATATATTTT.

Regarding this clone: A read error is likely here: a far larger clone is one base away. The J gene is TRBJ2-1, the V gene TRBV2, with 9 bases fitting TRBD2. Germline V gives CDR1 SNHLY, CDR2 FYNNEI. The CDR3 runs 14 residues. CDR3 coding DNA: TGTGGCAGCGGGGGGTTTCCAGGGCACAATGAGCAGTTCTTC. As protein: CGSGGFPGHNEQFF. Full variable domain (rest looked up from reference TRBV2 and TRBJ2-1): EPEVTQTPSHQVTQMGQEVILRCVPISNHLYFYWYRQILGQKVEFLVSFYNNEISEKSEIFDDQFSVERPDGSNFTLKIRSTKLEDSAMYFCGSGGFPGHNEQFFGPGTRLTVL.

This chain connects TRBV7-2 to TRBJ1-5; D perhaps matches TRBD1 (6 bases). There are 16 residues in the CDR3. V dropped 3 bases and J dropped 2 bases, with 14 bases sitting between them. The germline gives CDR1 SGHTA, CDR2 FQGNSA. The CDR3 is CASSLSGGAGNQPQHF. The CDR3 DNA reads TGTGCCAGCAGCTTGTCCGGGGGCGCGGGCAATCAGCCCCAGCATTTT.